The clone carrying this TCR beta chain is judged medium-sized (0.01 to 0.1%). The antigen is not known. The data stem from a study of neurological immune-mediated disorders. TCRdb used MiXCR to reprocess the 5' RACE reads, holding one entry per CDR3 protein. The sample lists under 60,000 distinct CDR3 sequences, just under 6% occurring once. CDR1 is MDHEN and CDR2 is SYDVKM in the germline V gene. This CDR3 spans 15 amino acids. V gave up 2 bases and J gave up 5 bases; unmatched junction bases: 2. Findings and caveats of the study: The level of TCR clonal expansion was highest in patients with HTLV-1-associated myelopathy and lowest in multiple sclerosis, where it fell below the level seen in healthy controls.

The TCR originated in a woman aged 18 to 35 with multiple sclerosis. The genes are TRBV28 and TRBJ1-6, with 8 bases fitting TRBD1. Sequenced: CD4+ T cells from blood. CDR3 in amino acids: CASSLGDRNNSPLHF. The CDR3 nucleotides are TGTGCCAGCAGTTTAGGGGACAGGAATAATTCACCCCTCCACTTT.